Sequencing of this T cell receptor beta chain was carried out in a study of T-cell memory formation after mild COVID-19. The study's findings and limits: Clones that got smaller from day 15 to 85 had even CD4/CD8, while clones growing later tipped toward CD4+.

This CDR3 is 14 amino acids long. V was trimmed by 5 bases and J by 5 bases, leaving 14 bases between them. From germline, CDR1 is KGHDR and CDR2 SFDVKD. This clonotype was recorded a few times. Its antigen remains unidentified. The 5'RACE method, run with constant-segment primers, produced TCR alpha and TCR beta cDNA libraries (carrying sample barcodes and UMIs). TCRdb reprocessed the 5' RACE reads with MiXCR, giving one entry per CDR3 protein. Of 150,000 to 200,000 distinct CDR3 sequences listed, roughly 23% are singletons. Sequences were obtained from PBMCs or a T cell subset sorted from them (not recorded which). J is TRBJ2-5 and V is TRBV24-1; maybe TRBD1 (6 bases). The sequence derives from an adult woman who had mild COVID-19 (a few samples of this study predate the infection). Cell type and time point are not known. CDR3 protein: CATSASRGMETQYF. The CDR3, as DNA: TGTGCCACCAGTGCTTCCAGGGGAATGGAGACCCAGTACTTC.